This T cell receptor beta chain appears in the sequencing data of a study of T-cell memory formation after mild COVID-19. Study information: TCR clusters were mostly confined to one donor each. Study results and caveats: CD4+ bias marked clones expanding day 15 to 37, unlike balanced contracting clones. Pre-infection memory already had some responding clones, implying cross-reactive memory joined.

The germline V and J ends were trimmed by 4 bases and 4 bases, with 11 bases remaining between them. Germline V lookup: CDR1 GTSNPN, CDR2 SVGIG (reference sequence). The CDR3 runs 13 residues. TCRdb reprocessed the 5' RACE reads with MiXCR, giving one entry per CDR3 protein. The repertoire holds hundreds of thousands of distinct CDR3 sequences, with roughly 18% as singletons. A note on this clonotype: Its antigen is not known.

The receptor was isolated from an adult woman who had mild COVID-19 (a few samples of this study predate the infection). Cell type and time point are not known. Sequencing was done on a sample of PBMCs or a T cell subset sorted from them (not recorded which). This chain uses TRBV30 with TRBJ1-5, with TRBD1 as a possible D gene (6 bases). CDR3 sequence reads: CAWTPQGNQPQHF. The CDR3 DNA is TGTGCCTGGACCCCACAGGGAAATCAGCCCCAGCATTTT.